This TCR beta chain comes out of a study of T cell responses to AZD1222 COVID-19 vaccine. Findings of the study overall: Clonal diversity was possibly underestimated, and the donors were mostly white British, with more females. Repertoire sampling occurred only after the peak T cell response. The CD4 TCRs associated with vaccination extended across spike and predominated at 160-218 and 743-854. Baseline seropositivity occurred in only six AZD1222 recipients.

Remarks on this clone: The target antigen is unknown.

Here immunoSEQ multiplex PCR was the method, and the copy in TCRdb shows in-frame clones only, minus some. Here the sample spans tens of thousands of clones, about nine tenths being singletons. V was cut by 3 bases and J by 5 bases, with 13 bases left in between. The CDR3 has 14 residues. Germline values: CDR1 WNHNN, CDR2 SYGVQD (reference sequence). This TCR was sampled from an adult who received the AZD1222 COVID-19 vaccine. Material: peripheral blood, obtained 28 days after the second AZD1222 dose. The chain combines TRBV10-1 with TRBJ1-1; D gene ambiguous. The CDR3 here is CASSDYETGTEAFF. DNA of the CDR3: TGCGCCAGCAGTGACTACGAAACGGGTACTGAAGCTTTCTTT.